The 20 T cell receptor beta chains below were found in one sample sequenced in a study of Tregs in tolerant kidney transplant recipients. Generated by immunoSEQ multiplex PCR, the TCRdb table keeps only in-frame clones and is missing some. Altogether about 83,000 clones are present, 98% being singletons, with the ten largest covering roughly 0.59%. Sequences were derived from CD4+ T cells from blood, sampled before the transplant. The source is a human donor who received a combined kidney and bone marrow transplant.

The rearrangement joins TRBV30 to TRBJ1-6; D ambiguous. The CDR3 runs to 13 residues. The V gene lost 2 bases and the J gene lost 9 bases, with 11 bases spanning the gap. Germline-derived CDR1 and CDR2 are GTSNPN and SVGIG (reference sequence). Here the CDR3 reads CAWSSSRSSPLHF. CDR3 nucleotides: TGTGCCTGGAGTTCTTCCCGGTCTTCACCCCTCCACTTT. Full variable domain (missing parts from reference TRBV30 and TRBJ1-6): SQTIHQWPATLVQPVGSPLSLECTVEGTSNPNLYWYRQAAGRGLQLLFYSVGIGQISSEVPQNLSASRPQDRQFILSSKKLLLSDSGFYLCAWSSSRSSPLHFGNGTRLTVT.

This chain uses TRBV19 with TRBJ2-7, with D hard to call. Germline loops: CDR1 LNHDA, CDR2 SQIVND (reference sequence). V dropped 3 bases and J dropped 4 bases, with 10 bases sitting between them. The CDR3 spans 13 residues. CDR3 DNA sequence: TGTGCCAGTAGTATCCGACTCCGATACGAGCAGTACTTC. Protein: CASSIRLRYEQYF.

This chain joins TRBV25-1 and TRBJ1-1; TRBD1 aligns across 8 bases. J lost 3 bases, V lost 1 base, and 10 bases had no gene match. The germline V gene has CDR1 MGHDK and CDR2 SYGVNS. The CDR3 consists of 17 residues. Here the CDR3 reads CASSEWRDRSGDTEAFF. The DNA for the CDR3 is TGTGCCAGCAGTGAATGGAGGGACAGGTCAGGGGACACTGAAGCTTTCTTT.

V usage is TRBV30 and J usage is TRBJ1-2; no firm D call. V dropped 4 bases and J dropped 5 bases, with 14 bases sitting between them. Germline CDR1 is GTSNPN and CDR2 is SVGIG (reference sequence). The CDR3 is made up of 13 amino acids. The DNA for the CDR3 is TGTGCCTGGAAACGAGCAGGCTTATATGGCTACACCTTC. Translating it yields CAWKRAGLYGYTF.

This chain connects TRBV27 to TRBJ2-7, with D perhaps matching TRBD1 (7 bases). Per germline, CDR1 MNHEY and CDR2 SMNVEV (reference sequence). V shed 10 bases and J shed 0 bases, with 16 bases lying between them. The CDR3 spans 14 residues. In DNA, the CDR3 is TGTGCCACCAGGGGGGCGCGACGCTCCTACGAGCAGTACTTC. This gives the protein CATRGARRSYEQYF.

The V and J genes are TRBV5-6 and TRBJ2-5, with D maybe TRBD1 (6 bases). The V gene's germline CDR1 is SGHDT and CDR2 YYEEEE. The CDR3 consists of 13 residues. V was cut by 3 bases and J by 5 bases, with 11 bases left in between. The CDR3 DNA is TGTGCCAGCAGCTCGTTCAGGGGCGAGACCCAGTACTTC. Translation gives CASSSFRGETQYF.

The chain joins TRBV28 to TRBJ2-5; D might be TRBD1 (6 bases). The CDR3 is 15 amino acids. Trimming shortened V by 5 bases and J by 4 bases, and 17 bases separated the two germline ends. Germline-derived CDR1 and CDR2 are MDHEN and SYDVKM. In DNA, the CDR3 is TGTGCCAGCAGTCCCTCTACAGGGTCGGGAGAGACCCAGTACTTC. Its protein is CASSPSTGSGETQYF.

The rearrangement uses TRBV29-1 and TRBJ2-7; D not resolved. This CDR3 region has 12 residues. From germline, CDR1 is SQVTM and CDR2 ANQGSEA. V was trimmed by 4 bases and J by 3 bases, leaving 10 bases between them. The CDR3 protein is CSVVLGFYEQYF. CDR3 sequence (DNA): TGCAGCGTTGTCCTCGGTTTCTACGAGCAGTACTTC.

V is TRBV30 and J is TRBJ2-7; 13 positions agree with TRBD2. The V gene end was trimmed by 2 bases and the J gene end by 11 bases; junction bases not matched to a gene: 6. Germline lookup yields CDR1 GTSNPN and CDR2 SVGIG (reference sequence). The CDR3 is 13 amino acids. The CDR3 is CAWSRTSGSIKYF. CDR3 in DNA: TGTGCCTGGAGTCGGACTAGCGGGAGTATAAAGTACTTC. Full variable domain (missing parts from reference TRBV30 and TRBJ2-7): SQTIHQWPATLVQPVGSPLSLECTVEGTSNPNLYWYRQAAGRGLQLLFYSVGIGQISSEVPQNLSASRPQDRQFILSSKKLLLSDSGFYLCAWSRTSGSIKYFGPGTRLTVT.

The chain joins TRBV6-5 to TRBJ2-5; D might be TRBD1 (5 bases). V was shortened by 6 bases and J by 7 bases, with 15 bases between the two germline ends. The germline V gene encodes CDR1 MNHEY and CDR2 SVGAGI. CDR3 size: 13 residues. The CDR3 nucleotides are TGTGCCAGCAGCAGGGAAAAGGCTGGGACCCAGTACTTC. Translated, it gives CASSREKAGTQYF.

This clone is a singleton in its sample. This chain links TRBV2 with TRBJ2-7, with 9 bases aligning to TRBD2. Per the germline V gene, CDR1 is SNHLY and CDR2 is FYNNEI. V gave up 5 bases and J gave up 3 bases; unmatched junction bases: 8. The CDR3 length is 15 residues. The CDR3 protein is CASSTLAGLRYEQYF. CDR3 nucleotides: TGTGCCAGCAGTACTCTAGCGGGGCTACGCTACGAGCAGTACTTC.

The chain recombines TRBV7-9 with TRBJ2-1, with TRBD2 matching 13 bases. CDR3 length equals 15 residues. V dropped 4 bases and J dropped 6; count of bases not matched to a gene: 3. CDR1 SEHNR and CDR2 FQNEAQ come from the germline V gene (reference sequence). The CDR3 sequence: CASSSGLAGVNEQFF. CDR3 sequence (DNA): TGTGCCAGCAGCTCCGGACTAGCGGGGGTCAATGAGCAGTTCTTC.

The V gene is TRBV7-2, the J gene TRBJ2-1; perhaps TRBD2 as D (6 bases). The V gene's germline CDR1 is SGHTA and CDR2 FQGNSA. CDR3 length equals 14 residues. V lost 1 base to trimming and J lost 4 bases, with 8 bases between them. This CDR3 is CASSLGLGYNEQFF. CDR3 bases: TGTGCCAGCAGCTTAGGACTAGGATACAATGAGCAGTTCTTC.

The rearrangement links TRBV10-3 to TRBJ2-5; TRBD1 agrees at 7 bases. Germline CDR1 and CDR2: ENHRY and SYGVKD. V shed 5 bases, J shed 3 bases, and the junction held 6 bases outside the gene matches. The CDR3 sequence is 14 residues long. The CDR3 is CAISLDRTKETQYF. The DNA for the CDR3 is TGTGCCATCAGTCTGGACAGGACGAAAGAGACCCAGTACTTC.

This rearrangement joins TRBV7-2 to TRBJ1-1; D is unresolved. The CDR3 consists of 15 residues. Germline loops: CDR1 SGHTA, CDR2 FQGNSA. The V end was cut by 2 bases, the J end by 0 bases, with 10 bases between. CDR3: CASSLYGRLNTEAFF. The CDR3 DNA follows: TGTGCCAGCAGCTTATATGGCAGGCTGAACACTGAAGCTTTCTTT.

The chain has TRBV7-2 and TRBJ1-4; D is unclear. The germline CDR1 and CDR2 sequences are SGHTA and FQGNSA. The ends were cut back, 1 base at V and 5 bases at J, with 5 bases in the middle. The CDR3 contains 13 residues. As DNA, the CDR3 is TGTGCCAGCAGCTTAGGGCTCAATGAAAAACTGTTTTTT. Translating it yields CASSLGLNEKLFF.

The chain has TRBV6-1 and TRBJ1-1; D perhaps matches TRBD1 (6 bases). Germline V gene sequence: CDR1 MNHNS, CDR2 SASEGT. This CDR3 comprises 15 residues. The V end lost 1 base, the J end lost 6 bases, and 15 bases lay between the germline ends. As DNA, the CDR3 is TGTGCCAGCAGTGAAGAGGGTTGGGCAGGGGCTGAAGCTTTCTTT. Translated, it gives CASSEEGWAGAEAFF.

The chain couples TRBV9 to TRBJ2-1, with 7 bases aligning to TRBD2. CDR3 length: 17 residues. V shed 0 bases, J shed 5 bases, and the junction held 11 bases outside the gene matches. CDR1 and CDR2 from the germline V gene are SGDLS and YYNGEE. CDR3 DNA: TGTGCCAGCAGCGTAGCCCTGAGTGGGACTAACAACAATGAGCAGTTCTTC. Translated: CASSVALSGTNNNEQFF.

The V call is TRBV28, the J call TRBJ2-3; 8 bases are a match to TRBD2. V lost 3 bases to trimming and J lost 5 bases; unmatched junction nucleotides: 7. CDR3 length equals 15 residues. The germline V gene encodes CDR1 MDHEN and CDR2 SYDVKM. The CDR3 sequence is CASSLAGGGIDTQYF. CDR3 nucleotides: TGTGCCAGCAGTTTGGCCGGGGGGGGGATAGATACGCAGTATTTT.

The chain links TRBV5-1 to TRBJ2-3; 7 bases line up with TRBD2. Germline CDR1 reads SGHRS; CDR2 reads YFSETQ. This CDR3 is 14 amino acids long. The V gene end was trimmed by 4 bases and the J gene end by 5 bases; junction bases not matched to a gene: 7. This chain's CDR3 is CASSPERGQDTQYF. The CDR3, as DNA: TGCGCCAGCAGCCCGGAGCGGGGTCAAGATACGCAGTATTTT.